The 19 T cell receptor beta chains listed next were all sequenced from one sample in a study of cytomegalovirus exposure and HLA in healthy donors. The table came from immunoSEQ multiplex PCR; TCRdb's copy has only in-frame clones and leaves some out. The sample contains tens of thousands of clones, under 95% of which appear only once. The material sequenced was PBMCs. These receptors all stem from a man under 40 in good health and CMV-seronegative.

This sequence joins TRBV6-5 and TRBJ2-7, with TRBD2 identical over 7 bases. Germline lookup yields CDR1 MNHEY and CDR2 SVGAGI. With V trimmed by 2 bases and J by 4 bases, 5 bases remained unmatched. The CDR3 has 14 residues. DNA for the CDR3: TGTGCCAGCAGTTACGGAATCGGGGGGTACGAGCAGTACTTC. This gives the protein CASSYGIGGYEQYF.

The genes are TRBV7-3 and TRBJ2-7; no clear D. CDR3 length equals 12 residues. Per the germline V gene, CDR1 is SGHTA and CDR2 is FQGTGA. V lost 1 base, J lost 6 bases, and 7 bases lay in between. CDR3 sequence reads: CASSLNPGEQYF. The CDR3 DNA follows: TGTGCCAGCAGCTTAAACCCCGGCGAGCAGTACTTC.

The chain uses TRBV19 and TRBJ2-3; D may be TRBD2 (6 bases). Germline values: CDR1 LNHDA, CDR2 SQIVND (reference sequence). The V end was cut by 5 bases, the J end by 1 base, with 16 bases between. This CDR3 contains 16 residues. The CDR3 reads CASSASLGGRTDTQYF. For the CDR3, the DNA is TGTGCCAGTAGTGCCTCCTTGGGGGGACGCACAGATACGCAGTATTTT.

This clone is a singleton in its sample. The genes are TRBV19 and TRBJ2-4, with 11 bases aligning to TRBD2. CDR3 size: 15 residues. CDR1 is LNHDA, CDR2 SQIVND, per germline (reference sequence). Trimming took 5 bases from V and 0 from J; bases not matched to a gene: 0. The CDR3 reads CASSGLAGAKNIQYF. The CDR3 DNA sequence: TGTGCCAGTAGTGGACTAGCGGGAGCCAAAAACATTCAGTACTTC.

DNA for the CDR3: TGTGCCAGCAGCTTGTATGACAGGGACGCAGATACGCAGTATTTT. Translated, it gives CASSLYDRDADTQYF. This chain uses TRBV5-5 with TRBJ2-3; TRBD1 matches at 7 bases. The CDR3 is made up of 15 amino acids. CDR1 is SGHKS and CDR2 is YYEKEE in the germline V gene (reference sequence). V lost 1 base to trimming and J lost 4 bases; unmatched junction nucleotides: 6.

The chain couples TRBV2 to TRBJ1-1; D may be TRBD1 (6 bases). The V and J ends lost 8 bases and 11 bases respectively, with 24 bases between them. The CDR3 is made up of 14 amino acids. CDR1 SNHLY and CDR2 FYNNEI come from the germline V gene. In DNA, the CDR3 is TGTGCCAGCGCAATCCAGGGGATCCAACAACGGGCTTTCTTT. This gives the protein CASAIQGIQQRAFF.

This clone was found once. The chain joins TRBV6-4 to TRBJ2-2, with a tentative D call TRBD1 (5 bases). The CDR3 loop spans 18 amino acids. Trimming removed 5 bases at V and 1 base at J, with 20 bases between. Germline V gives CDR1 MRHNA, CDR2 SNTAGT. CDR3 loop: CASSPNQLTGENTGELFF. In DNA, the CDR3 is TGTGCCAGCAGTCCAAACCAGCTCACAGGCGAGAACACCGGGGAGCTGTTTTTT.

This chain links TRBV5-1 with TRBJ2-2; 8 bases fit TRBD1. This CDR3 contains 14 residues. The V and J ends lost 0 bases and 6 bases, in that order; junction bases with no gene match: 1. The germline gives CDR1 SGHRS, CDR2 YFSETQ. In DNA form, the CDR3 reads TGCGCCAGCAGCTTGGCAGGGGGCTCCGGGGAGCTGTTTTTT. Protein: CASSLAGGSGELFF. The full variable domain, rest sourced from reference TRBV5-1 and TRBJ2-2, is KAGVTQTPRYLIKTRGQQVTLSCSPISGHRSVSWYQQTPGQGLQFLFEYFSETQRNKGNFPGRFSGRQFSNSRSEMNVSTLELGDSALYLCASSLAGGSGELFFGEGSRLTVL.

The chain carries TRBV28 and TRBJ2-5, with 10 bases aligning to TRBD1. Germline lookup yields CDR1 MDHEN and CDR2 SYDVKM. V shed 3 bases and J 1 base; nucleotides not matched to a gene: 5. CDR3 length equals 16 residues. The CDR3 loop is CASSFGTGVIQETQYF. Here the CDR3 DNA reads TGTGCCAGCAGTTTCGGGACAGGGGTGATCCAAGAGACCCAGTACTTC. The entire variable domain, with the rest obtained from reference TRBV28 and TRBJ2-5, is as follows: DVKVTQSSRYLVKRTGEKVFLECVQDMDHENMFWYRQDPGLGLRLIYFSYDVKMKEKGDIPEGYSVSREKKERFSLILESASTNQTSMYLCASSFGTGVIQETQYFGPGTRLLVL.

The chain carries TRBV12-2 and TRBJ2-5; the table's D gene call, TRBD1, was not cross checked with the DNA. TRBV12-2 constitutes a pseudogene. CDR3 length equals 20 residues. The CDR3 loop reads CASRLSPQGAQTSVQETQYF. The CDR3 region has the DNA TGTGCAAGTCGCTTAAGCCCACAGGGGGCGCAGACTAGTGTTCAAGAGACCCAGTACTTC.

The chain couples TRBV7-2 to TRBJ1-1, with D possibly being TRBD1 (5 bases). Germline V gene data show CDR1 as SGHTA and CDR2 as FQGNSA. Trimming took 0 bases from V and 4 from J, leaving 15 bases between them. The CDR3 loop spans 16 amino acids. CDR3: CASSLAPAGWGTEAFF. As DNA, the CDR3 is TGTGCCAGCAGCTTAGCGCCGGCAGGGTGGGGCACTGAAGCTTTCTTT.

This sequence joins TRBV29-1 and TRBJ1-2; no reliable D call. Germline loops: CDR1 SQVTM, CDR2 ANQGSEA. CDR3 size: 15 residues. With 4 bases removed from V and 8 bases from J, the gap between germline ends came to 23 bases. The CDR3 sequence: CSVGSPDGSLHGYTF. The CDR3 coding sequence is TGCAGCGTTGGGTCCCCCGACGGGAGCTTACACGGCTACACCTTC. Filled out from reference TRBV29-1 and TRBJ1-2, the complete variable domain reads SAVISQKPSRDICQRGTSLTIQCQVDSQVTMMFWYRQQPGQSLTLIATANQGSEATYESGFVIDKFPISRPNLTFSTLTVSNMSPEDSSIYLCSVGSPDGSLHGYTFGSGTRLTVV.

This clone was recorded only once. This sequence joins TRBV5-1 and TRBJ1-2, with 7 positions matching TRBD1. V lost 0 bases, J lost 1 base, and 6 bases stayed unmatched. Germline V CDR1 and CDR2: SGHRS, YFSETQ. The CDR3 length is 16 residues. The CDR3 here is CASSLVEGAYNYGYTF. The CDR3 DNA sequence: TGCGCCAGCAGCTTGGTGGAGGGGGCCTATAACTATGGCTACACCTTC.

The rearrangement uses TRBV18 and TRBJ1-1, with a possible D match to TRBD1 (5 bases). From germline, CDR1 is KGHSH and CDR2 LQKENI. The CDR3 has 16 residues. V was cut by 0 bases and J by 2 bases, with 13 bases left in between. This chain's CDR3 is CASSPPTGGGNTEAFF. The CDR3 DNA reads as TGTGCCAGCTCACCACCGACCGGGGGGGGAAACACTGAAGCTTTCTTT.

J is TRBJ2-5 and V is TRBV5-8; possible D gene TRBD2, 5 bases. The germline V gene has CDR1 SGHTS and CDR2 YDEGEE. The CDR3 consists of 15 residues. Trimming shortened V by 0 bases and J by 5 bases, and 14 bases separated the two germline ends. The CDR3 protein is CASSLANGVEETQYF. The DNA of the CDR3 is TGTGCCAGCAGCTTGGCCAACGGGGTGGAGGAGACCCAGTACTTC. Together with reference TRBV5-8 and TRBJ2-5, the CDR3 gives the full variable domain: EAGVTQSPTHLIKTRGQQATLRCSPISGHTSVYWYQQALGLGLQFLLWYDEGEERNRGNFPPRFSGRQFPNYSSELNVNALELEDSALYLCASSLANGVEETQYFGPGTRLLVL.

The rearrangement uses TRBV28 and TRBJ2-1; TRBD1 matches 8 bases. The germline V gene has CDR1 MDHEN and CDR2 SYDVKM. The CDR3 runs 14 residues. The J segment lost 9 bases and the V segment lost 6 bases, leaving 10 bases of the junction unmatched. CDR3 amino acids: CASSPDRGWVEQFF. CDR3 DNA: TGTGCCAGCAGCCCAGACAGGGGTTGGGTTGAGCAGTTCTTC.

The chain has TRBV6-5 and TRBJ2-7, with 11 positions matching TRBD1. V trimming: 5 bases; J trimming: 4 bases; junction bases outside the gene matches: 4. The V gene's germline CDR1 is MNHEY and CDR2 SVGAGI. The CDR3 has 14 residues. In DNA form, the CDR3 reads TGTGCCAGCAGTCGGACAGGGGGCTTATACGAGCAGTACTTC. Encoded protein: CASSRTGGLYEQYF.

The V and J genes are TRBV11-2 and TRBJ1-4; unclear D gene. Looked up from germline, CDR1 is SGHAT and CDR2 is FQNNGV. The CDR3 spans 14 residues. With 2 bases removed from V and 7 bases from J, the gap between germline ends came to 11 bases. CDR3 in DNA: TGTGCCAGCAGCTTAAACCGTGCGGGTGAAAAACTGTTTTTT. Protein: CASSLNRAGEKLFF.

This clone was counted a single time. The V gene is TRBV11-3, the J gene TRBJ2-7; 10 bases align to TRBD2. This CDR3 comprises 16 residues. Germline V gene data show CDR1 as SGHNT and CDR2 as YENEEA. Trimming cost V 4 bases and J 6 bases; bases outside gene matches: 12. Here the CDR3 reads CASSSRGGLASGEQYF. The CDR3 DNA reads as TGTGCCAGCAGCTCCCGAGGGGGACTAGCGTCTGGCGAGCAGTACTTC.